This T cell receptor (beta chain) was recorded in a study of cytotoxic CD8 clonotypes in ibrutinib-treated CLL. Across the whole study: With a range of 6 to 36, the median treatment time before response samples were taken was roughly 12 months. Study-wide results and caveats: Public clonotypes, an uncommon group, contracted or remained stable on treatment.

TCRdb's table, derived via immunoSEQ multiplex PCR, lists solely in-frame clones and lacks some. The sample includes fewer than 400,000 clones, over 55% of them seen just once. This clone showed up just once. No antigen is known for it. The CDR3 extends over 15 amino acids. Germline CDR1 reads KGHSH; CDR2 reads LQKENI. V shed 1 base, J shed 2 bases, and the junction held 4 bases outside the gene matches. From cryopreserved PBMCs came roughly 1.8 micrograms of genomic DNA used for TCR beta libraries. This sequence joins TRBV18 and TRBJ2-7, with 8 bases aligning to TRBD1. The source of this sequence is a human donor with chronic lymphocytic leukemia. The starting material was PBMCs, obtained after 36 months of ibrutinib treatment. Written as DNA, the CDR3 is TGTGCCAGCTCACCACACGGGACAGGCACCTACGAGCAGTACTTC. This codes for CASSPHGTGTYEQYF.